This is a list of T cell receptor beta chains from one sample in a study of vaccination and CD4 T cells after COVID-19. TCRdb used MiXCR to reprocess the PCR reads, holding one entry per CDR3 protein. Of roughly 11,000 distinct CDR3 sequences in the sample, around half were seen once. Antigen specificity for these receptors is unknown. The sequenced material came from CD4+ T cells from blood, cultured in vitro. These receptors were taken from a human donor who had recovered from COVID-19. CDR3s include the opening cysteine and the closing phenylalanine or tryptophan.

>TRBV27|15
CASSWAGQNHYGYTF
>TRBV12-3/TRBV12-4|17
CASSPGTHFLERTEAFF
>TRBV19|14
CASNWRGRLTEAFF
>TRBV6-2/TRBV6-3|12
CASSYVPDTQYF
>TRBV20-1|15
CSARRRGDYTDTQYF
>TRBV7-2|15
CASSLEAGGGYEQYF
>TRBV12-3/TRBV12-4|13
CASSLDRGTEAFF
>TRBV19|20
CASSTFSGQGPELKQSPLHF
>TRBV18|13
CASSPPQEIGYTF
>TRBV12-3/TRBV12-4|12
CASSKTGSGYTF
>TRBV6-1|15
CASSEVPGLGYGYTF
>TRBV15|13
CATSRNLNTEAFF
>TRBV11-3|13
CASSRDRNYGYTF
>TRBV4-3|16
CASSQDPGGTGNTIYF
>TRBV18|16
CASSPSMGGGAYEQYF
>TRBV12-3/TRBV12-4|13
CASSAGGRGEAFF
>TRBV12-3/TRBV12-4|14
CASTLRANTGELFF
>TRBV6-5|16
CASSYLPGGHRNEQFF
>TRBV6-5|16
CASSYAMSTSSHEQYF
>TRBV30|15
CAWSVQVAGPDTQYF
>TRBV27|15
CASSLGQGSYNEQFF
>TRBV14|14
CASSPGIPVDTIYF
>TRBV6-7|17
CASTAQETWGPLSEQYF
>TRBV6-1|12
CASTGGNSPLHF
>TRBV11-2|13
CASRRGGNNEQFF
>TRBV5-1|15
CASSLASGGNYGYTF
>TRBV20-1|14
CSARVPSRITEAFF
>TRBV2|14
CASRDGYNTGELFF
>TRBV3-1|16
CASSPTPDRGPQPQHF
>TRBV2|14
CASRPPARVTEAFF
>TRBV7-2|15
CASSFRAANTGELFF
>TRBV7-2|14
CASSSGQKNQPQHF
>TRBV9|19
CASSHPPTRGRMSTDTQYF
>TRBV20-1|15
CSARVGGGGDNEQFF
>TRBV14|14
CASSQPTGGDGYTF
>TRBV7-7|16
CASSPRRLVRPGELFF
>TRBV24-1|14
CATSRTGDGEKLFF
>TRBV19|14
CASMSGSYNSPLHF
>TRBV15|14
CATSRDPPPDTQYF
>TRBV2|14
CASGLGQGGEKLFF
>TRBV24-1|15
CATSDARLHTGELFF
>TRBV16|13
CASSRPTGDTQYF
>TRBV6-5|15
CASSYESSYNSPLHF
>TRBV3-1|14
CASSQGQMNTEAFF
>TRBV5-1|13
CASNAAGSNEQFF
>TRBV6-6|14
CASRAGSFNEKLFF
>TRBV10-3|14
CAISESEGPDEQYF
>TRBV12-3/TRBV12-4|15
CASSSGTLSTDTQYF
>TRBV6-1|16
CASLHREATGAGEQYF
>TRBV10-3|14
CAISGGGGASEQFF
>TRBV9|12
CASNGGGYEQYF